The clone carrying this TCR beta chain was picked up one time. Source study methods: Amplification of reference gene primers was used by the study to estimate nucleated cell counts. Here immunoSEQ multiplex PCR was the method, and the copy in TCRdb shows in-frame clones only, minus some. D and trimming come from the DNA, and the V and J calls and clone size come from that table. The sample holds about 170,000 clones; around 84% are singletons and the top ten take over 2%. These data are taken from a study of blood T cell repertoires in COVID-19. The V and J ends lost 5 bases and 1 base respectively, with 9 bases between them. The CDR3 loop spans 14 amino acids. The germline V gene has CDR1 MNHEY and CDR2 SVGAGI.

The sequence was obtained from a woman of 80 years or more with COVID-19, enrolled during active disease. Sequencing was performed on peripheral blood. This chain uses TRBV6-5 with TRBJ1-5, with TRBD1 as a possible D gene (6 bases). CDR3 nucleotides: TGTGCCAGCAGTAAGGGACAAAGCAATCAGCCCCAGCATTTT. It codes for CASSKGQSNQPQHF.